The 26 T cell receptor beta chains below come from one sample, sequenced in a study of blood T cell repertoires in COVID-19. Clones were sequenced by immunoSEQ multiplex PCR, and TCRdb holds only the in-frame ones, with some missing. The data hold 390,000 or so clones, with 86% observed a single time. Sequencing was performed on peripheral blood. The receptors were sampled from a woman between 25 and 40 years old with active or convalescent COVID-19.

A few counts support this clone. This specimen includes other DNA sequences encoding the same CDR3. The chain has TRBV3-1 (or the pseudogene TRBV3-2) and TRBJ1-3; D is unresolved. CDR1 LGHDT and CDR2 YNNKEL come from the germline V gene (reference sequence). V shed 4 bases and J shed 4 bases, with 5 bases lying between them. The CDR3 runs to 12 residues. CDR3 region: CASSPSGNTIYF. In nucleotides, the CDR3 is TGTGCCAGCAGCCCGTCCGGAAACACCATATATTTT.

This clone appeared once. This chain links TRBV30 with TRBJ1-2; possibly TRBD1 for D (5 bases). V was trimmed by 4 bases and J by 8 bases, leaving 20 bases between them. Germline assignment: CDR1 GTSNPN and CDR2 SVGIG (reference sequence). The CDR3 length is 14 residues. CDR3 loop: CAWTGRGEGPGYTF. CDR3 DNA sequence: TGTGCCTGGACGGGGCGGGGAGAGGGCCCCGGCTACACCTTC.

This chain's CDR3 is CASSFEYGTDTQYF. Here the CDR3 DNA reads TGTGCCAGCAGCTTTGAGTATGGCACAGATACGCAGTATTTT. This rearrangement joins TRBV7-9 to TRBJ2-3; D remains unclear. Trimming shortened V by 3 bases and J by 1 base, and 8 bases separated the two germline ends. The CDR3 extends over 14 amino acids. CDR1 SEHNR and CDR2 FQNEAQ come from the germline V gene (reference sequence).

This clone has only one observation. The CDR3 nucleotides are TGTGCCACTACTATCGACGCCTCGGGACACTATCAAGAGACCCAGTACTTC. As protein: CATTIDASGHYQETQYF. The genes are TRBV15 and TRBJ2-5; D possibly corresponds to TRBD1 (6 bases). The germline V gene has CDR1 LNHNV and CDR2 YYDKDF (reference sequence). Trimming removed 9 bases from V and 2 bases from J, with 25 bases in between. CDR3 size: 17 residues.

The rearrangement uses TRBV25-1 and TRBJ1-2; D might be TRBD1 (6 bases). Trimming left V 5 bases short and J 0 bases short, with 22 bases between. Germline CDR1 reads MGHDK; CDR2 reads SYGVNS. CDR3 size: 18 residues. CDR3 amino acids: CASSRRGGLIGANYGYTF. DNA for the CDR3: TGTGCCAGCAGTCGCAGGGGTGGACTGATAGGAGCTAACTATGGCTACACCTTC.

CDR3 protein: CASSLGATAYDQPQHF. Written as DNA, the CDR3 is TGTGCCAGCAGCTTGGGTGCGACAGCCTACGATCAGCCCCAGCATTTT. The chain links TRBV5-6 to TRBJ1-5, with D possibly being TRBD1 (5 bases). V was trimmed by 0 bases and J by 5 bases, leaving 15 bases between them. Germline CDR1 SGHDT, CDR2 YYEEEE. This CDR3 has 16 amino acids. The whole variable domain, filled in from reference TRBV5-6 and TRBJ1-5, reads DAGVTQSPTHLIKTRGQQVTLRCSPKSGHDTVSWYQQALGQGPQFIFQYYEEEERQRGNFPDRFSGHQFPNYSSELNVNALLLGDSALYLCASSLGATAYDQPQHFGDGTRLSIL.

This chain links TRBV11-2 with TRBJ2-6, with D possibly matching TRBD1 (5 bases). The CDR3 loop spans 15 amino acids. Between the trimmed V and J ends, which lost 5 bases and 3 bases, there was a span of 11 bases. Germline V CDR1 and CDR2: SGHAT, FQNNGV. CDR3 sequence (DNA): TGTGCCAGCAGCCGGGCCCAGGGTGGGGCCAACGTCCTGACTTTC. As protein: CASSRAQGGANVLTF.

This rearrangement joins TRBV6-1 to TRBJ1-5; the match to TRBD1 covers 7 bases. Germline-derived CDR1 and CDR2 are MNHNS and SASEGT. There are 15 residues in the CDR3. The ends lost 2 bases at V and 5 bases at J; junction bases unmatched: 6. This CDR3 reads CASSETGANYQPQHF. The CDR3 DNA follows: TGTGCCAGCAGTGAAACAGGGGCAAATTATCAGCCCCAGCATTTT.

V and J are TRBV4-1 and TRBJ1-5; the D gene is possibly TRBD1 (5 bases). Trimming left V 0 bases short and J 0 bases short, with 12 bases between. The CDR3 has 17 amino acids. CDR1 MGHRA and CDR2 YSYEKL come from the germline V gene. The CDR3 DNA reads TGCGCCAGCAGCCAAGATATACAGGTCTATAGCAATCAGCCCCAGCATTTT. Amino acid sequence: CASSQDIQVYSNQPQHF.

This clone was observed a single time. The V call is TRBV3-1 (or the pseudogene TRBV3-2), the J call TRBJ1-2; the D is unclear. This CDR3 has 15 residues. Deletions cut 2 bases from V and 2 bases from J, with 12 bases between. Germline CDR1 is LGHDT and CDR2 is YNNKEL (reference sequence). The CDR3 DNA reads TGTGCCAGCAGCCAACTAGACCTCTTAAACTATGGCTACACCTTC. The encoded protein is CASSQLDLLNYGYTF.

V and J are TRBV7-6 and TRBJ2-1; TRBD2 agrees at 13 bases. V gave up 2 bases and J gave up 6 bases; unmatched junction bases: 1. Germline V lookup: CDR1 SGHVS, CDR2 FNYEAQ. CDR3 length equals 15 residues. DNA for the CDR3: TGTGCCAGCAGCTTATGGACTAGCGGGGGCAATGAGCAGTTCTTC. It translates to CASSLWTSGGNEQFF.

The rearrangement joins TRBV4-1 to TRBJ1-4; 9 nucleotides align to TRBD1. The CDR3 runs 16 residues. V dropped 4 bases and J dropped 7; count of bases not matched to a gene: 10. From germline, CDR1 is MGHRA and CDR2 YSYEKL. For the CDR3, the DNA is TGCGCCAGCAGCCCAAGAGAGGGACAGGGAGGTGAAAAACTGTTTTTT. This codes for CASSPREGQGGEKLFF.

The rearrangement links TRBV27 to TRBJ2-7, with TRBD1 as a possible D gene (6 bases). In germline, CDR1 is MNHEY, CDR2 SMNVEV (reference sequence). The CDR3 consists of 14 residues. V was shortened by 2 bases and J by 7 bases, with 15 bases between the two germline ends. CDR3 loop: CASSLLPLTGEQYF. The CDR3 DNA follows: TGTGCCAGCAGTTTACTTCCCCTGACAGGAGAGCAGTACTTC.

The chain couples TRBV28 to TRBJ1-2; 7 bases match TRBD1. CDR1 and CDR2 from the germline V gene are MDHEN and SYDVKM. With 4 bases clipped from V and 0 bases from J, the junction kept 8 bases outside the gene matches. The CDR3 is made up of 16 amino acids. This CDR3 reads CASSSTGMGPNYGYTF. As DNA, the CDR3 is TGTGCCAGCAGTTCGACAGGGATGGGGCCTAACTATGGCTACACCTTC.

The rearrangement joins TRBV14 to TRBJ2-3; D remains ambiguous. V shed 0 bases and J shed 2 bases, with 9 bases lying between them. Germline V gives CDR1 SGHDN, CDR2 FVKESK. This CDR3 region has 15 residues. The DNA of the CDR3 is TGTGCCAGCAGCCAAGATAGTCCCTCCACAGATACGCAGTATTTT. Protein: CASSQDSPSTDTQYF.

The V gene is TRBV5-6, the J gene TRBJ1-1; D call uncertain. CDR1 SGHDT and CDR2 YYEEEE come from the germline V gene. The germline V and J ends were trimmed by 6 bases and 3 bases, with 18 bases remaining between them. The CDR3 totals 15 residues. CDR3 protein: CASTTIRGGDTEAFF. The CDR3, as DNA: TGTGCCAGCACCACCATTCGGGGTGGGGACACTGAAGCTTTCTTT. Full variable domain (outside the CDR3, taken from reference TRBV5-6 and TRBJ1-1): DAGVTQSPTHLIKTRGQQVTLRCSPKSGHDTVSWYQQALGQGPQFIFQYYEEEERQRGNFPDRFSGHQFPNYSSELNVNALLLGDSALYLCASTTIRGGDTEAFFGQGTRLTVV.

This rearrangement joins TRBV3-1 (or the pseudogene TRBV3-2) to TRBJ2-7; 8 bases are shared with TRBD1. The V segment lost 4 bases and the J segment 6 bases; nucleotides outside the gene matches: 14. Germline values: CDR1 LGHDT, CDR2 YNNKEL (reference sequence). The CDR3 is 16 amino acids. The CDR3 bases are TGTGCCAGCAGCCCCGCGTGGGGGACAGGTCCGGGCGAGCAGTACTTC. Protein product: CASSPAWGTGPGEQYF.

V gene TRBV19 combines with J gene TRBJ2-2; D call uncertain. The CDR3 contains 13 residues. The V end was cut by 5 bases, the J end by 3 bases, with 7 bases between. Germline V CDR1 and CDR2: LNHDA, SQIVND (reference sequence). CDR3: CASSGQYTGELFF. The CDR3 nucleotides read TGTGCCAGTAGTGGTCAGTACACCGGGGAGCTGTTTTTT.

In DNA form, the CDR3 reads TGTGCCTGGAGTGTATCGCGGGCTGAAGCTTTCTTT. This encodes CAWSVSRAEAFF. The chain joins TRBV30 to TRBJ1-1; no definite D call. The CDR3 extends over 12 amino acids. V lost 0 bases to trimming and J lost 6 bases, with 8 bases between them. The germline V gene encodes CDR1 GTSNPN and CDR2 SVGIG (reference sequence).

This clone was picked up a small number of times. This chain's CDR3 is CASSITGSNQPQHF. The CDR3 nucleotides read TGTGCCAGTAGTATAACAGGGAGCAATCAGCCCCAGCATTTT. The rearrangement links TRBV19 to TRBJ1-5; D is perhaps TRBD1 (6 bases). Germline-derived CDR1 and CDR2 are LNHDA and SQIVND (reference sequence). Trimming took 2 bases from V and 1 from J, leaving 6 bases between them. The length of the CDR3 is 14 residues.

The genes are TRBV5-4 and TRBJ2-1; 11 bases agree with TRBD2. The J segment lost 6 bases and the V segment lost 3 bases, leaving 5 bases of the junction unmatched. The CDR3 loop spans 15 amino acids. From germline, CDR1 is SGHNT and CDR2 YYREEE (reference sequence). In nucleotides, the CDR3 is TGTGCCAGCAGCTCGAGACTAGCGGGACCCAATGAGCAGTTCTTC. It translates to CASSSRLAGPNEQFF.

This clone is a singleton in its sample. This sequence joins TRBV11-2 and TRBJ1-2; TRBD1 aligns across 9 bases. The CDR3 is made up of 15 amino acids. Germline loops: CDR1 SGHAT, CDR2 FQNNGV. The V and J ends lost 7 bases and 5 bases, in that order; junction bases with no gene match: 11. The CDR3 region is CASTLGQGRGYGYTF. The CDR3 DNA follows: TGTGCCAGCACTCTGGGACAGGGACGGGGATATGGCTACACCTTC. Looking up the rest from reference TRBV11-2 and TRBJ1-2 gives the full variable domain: EAGVAQSPRYKIIEKRQSVAFWCNPISGHATLYWYQQILGQGPKLLIQFQNNGVVDDSQLPKDRFSAERLKGVDSTLKIQPAKLEDSAVYLCASTLGQGRGYGYTFGSGTRLTVV.

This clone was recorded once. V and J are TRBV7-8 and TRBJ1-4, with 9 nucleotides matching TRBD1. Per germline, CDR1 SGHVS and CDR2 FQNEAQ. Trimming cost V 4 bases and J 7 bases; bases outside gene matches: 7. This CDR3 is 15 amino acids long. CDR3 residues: CASSSYRGLGEKLFF. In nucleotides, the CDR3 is TGTGCCAGCAGCTCGTACAGGGGGCTGGGTGAAAAACTGTTTTTT.

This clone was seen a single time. The CDR3 nucleotides are TGCAGCGTTGTTAAGCAGGGGCGGTACGAGCAGTACTTC. Translating gives CSVVKQGRYEQYF. V and J are TRBV29-1 and TRBJ2-7, with TRBD1 as a possible D gene (6 bases). V lost 4 bases and J 4 bases, leaving 14 bases between the germline ends. The length of the CDR3 is 13 residues. Germline CDR1 is SQVTM and CDR2 is ANQGSEA.

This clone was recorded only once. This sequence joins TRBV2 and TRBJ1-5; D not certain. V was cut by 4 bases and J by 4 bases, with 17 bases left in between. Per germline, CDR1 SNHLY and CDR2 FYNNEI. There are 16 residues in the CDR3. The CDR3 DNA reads TGTGCCAGCAGTGTCGAGGGTTCGTTAAATAATCAGCCCCAGCATTTT. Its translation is CASSVEGSLNNQPQHF. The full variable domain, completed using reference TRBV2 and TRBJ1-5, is EPEVTQTPSHQVTQMGQEVILRCVPISNHLYFYWYRQILGQKVEFLVSFYNNEISEKSEIFDDQFSVERPDGSNFTLKIRSTKLEDSAMYFCASSVEGSLNNQPQHFGDGTRLSIL.

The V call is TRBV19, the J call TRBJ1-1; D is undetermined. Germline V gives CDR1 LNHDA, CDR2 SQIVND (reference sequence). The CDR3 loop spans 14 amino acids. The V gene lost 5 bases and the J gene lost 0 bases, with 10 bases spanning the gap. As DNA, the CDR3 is TGTGCCAGTAGTGAGAAGTCGATGAACACTGAAGCTTTCTTT. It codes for CASSEKSMNTEAFF.